The 19 T cell receptor beta chains below were found in one sample sequenced in a study of blood T cell repertoires in COVID-19. Some clones are missing from TCRdb's copy, which holds only in-frame ones; the method was immunoSEQ multiplex PCR. The table has a few hundred thousand clones, over 75% seen once. Sequenced: PBMCs or T cells enriched from blood (not recorded which). The receptors come from a woman between 35 and 50 years old who had been exposed to COVID-19.

The chain is built from TRBV18 and TRBJ2-7; 7 bases match TRBD1. The CDR3 is 14 residues long. With V trimmed by 1 base and J by 6 bases, 6 bases remained unmatched. CDR1 is KGHSH and CDR2 is LQKENI in the germline V gene. The CDR3 DNA is TGTGCCAGCTCACCACAAGACAGGGTCAGCGAGCAGTACGTC. This codes for CASSPQDRVSEQYV.

Here the CDR3 DNA reads TGTGCCAGCTCACCACCCCGGGGAAGCACTCTACACACCTTC. Translating gives CASSPPRGSTLHTF. The chain uses TRBV18 and TRBJ1-2; D gene uncertain. Per the germline V gene, CDR1 is KGHSH and CDR2 is LQKENI. The CDR3 has 14 residues. V lost 0 bases and J 12 bases, leaving 17 bases between the germline ends.

As regards this clone: This sample includes further DNA sequences coding for the same CDR3. The chain carries TRBV5-1 and TRBJ2-5, with 8 bases fitting TRBD1. J lost 1 base, V lost 3 bases, and 2 bases had no gene match. Germline V lookup: CDR1 SGHRS, CDR2 YFSETQ. The CDR3 is 14 residues long. The CDR3 loop reads CASSSDRGQETQYF. The CDR3 DNA follows: TGCGCCAGCAGCTCCGACAGGGGCCAAGAGACCCAGTACTTC.

CDR3 nucleotide sequence: TGTGCCAGCAGCTTAGATTCCCCGGGACAGGGCCGTGAGGCTTTCTTT. It specifies CASSLDSPGQGREAFF. The chain uses TRBV7-8 and TRBJ1-1, with 9 bases lining up with TRBD1. V was pared by 1 base and J by 11 bases, with 14 bases of the junction left unmatched. The CDR3 spans 16 residues. Germline CDR1 and CDR2: SGHVS and FQNEAQ.

The chain links TRBV2 to TRBJ2-7, with a possible D match to TRBD1 (6 bases). This CDR3 is built from 12 residues. Between the trimmed V and J ends, which lost 5 bases and 4 bases, there was a span of 9 bases. Per germline, CDR1 SNHLY and CDR2 FYNNEI. CDR3 sequence: CASSSQGYEQYF. The CDR3 bases are TGTGCCAGCAGTAGTCAGGGGTACGAGCAGTACTTC.

The DNA of the CDR3 is TGTGCCAGCAGCCAAGATGGCGGAGTAGAAGGCAATCAGCCCCAGCATTTT. Protein: CASSQDGGVEGNQPQHF. The chain links TRBV3-1 (or the pseudogene TRBV3-2) to TRBJ1-5; D is unresolved. V was trimmed by 0 bases and J by 2 bases, leaving 14 bases between them. Germline CDR1 is LGHDT and CDR2 is YNNKEL (reference sequence). The CDR3 runs to 17 residues.

The rearrangement links TRBV28 to TRBJ1-5, with TRBD1 matching over 7 bases. This CDR3 has 16 amino acids. Germline assignment: CDR1 MDHEN and CDR2 SYDVKM. The ends lost 5 bases at V and 7 bases at J; junction bases unmatched: 14. For the CDR3, the DNA is TGTGCCAGCAGTCCTTCTGTGAGACAGGGAGGACAGCCCCAGCATTTT. It encodes CASSPSVRQGGQPQHF.

The rearrangement links TRBV19 to TRBJ2-2; D is possibly TRBD1 (5 bases). V gave up 5 bases and J gave up 4 bases, with 14 bases separating them. The germline V gene encodes CDR1 LNHDA and CDR2 SQIVND (reference sequence). The CDR3 has 15 residues. The CDR3 sequence: CASSLDREGTGELFF. The DNA of the CDR3 is TGTGCCAGTAGTCTTGACAGAGAAGGCACCGGGGAGCTGTTTTTT.

For this clone: Germline and junction disagree at one end, which may indicate a read error. The chain combines TRBV5-1 with TRBJ1-1, with D possibly being TRBD1 (6 bases). Germline lookup yields CDR1 SGHRS and CDR2 YFSETQ. The CDR3 is 19 amino acids. CDR3 bases: TGTGCCAGCAGCTTGGGGCAGGGGAAGGCCCTAAACGTGTTAACTGAAGCTTTCTTT. Encoded protein: CASSLGQGKALNVLTEAFF.

CDR3 bases: TGTGCCAGCCAGAAACAGGGGCAGGAAAAACTGTTTTTT. Translation gives CASQKQGQEKLFF. The chain links TRBV6-5 to TRBJ1-4; 7 nucleotides align to TRBD1. J lost 8 bases, V lost 8 bases, and 8 bases had no gene match. Germline V gene data show CDR1 as MNHEY and CDR2 as SVGAGI. The CDR3 sequence is 13 residues long.

The chain carries TRBV5-1 and TRBJ1-1, with D perhaps matching TRBD1 (6 bases). The CDR3 covers 13 residues. From germline, CDR1 is SGHRS and CDR2 YFSETQ. V lost 1 base and J 5 bases, leaving 9 bases between the germline ends. The CDR3 nucleotides are TGCGCCAGCAGCTTGCAGGGGACGACTGAAGCTTTCTTT. Protein product: CASSLQGTTEAFF.

As to this clone: Other DNA sequences in this sample translate to the same CDR3. The chain joins TRBV12-3 or TRBV12-4 to TRBJ1-2; D is unclear. Trimming removed 4 bases at V and 5 bases at J, with 5 bases between. The CDR3 has 11 residues. The CDR3 DNA reads as TGTGCCAGCAGTTCAAATTATGGCTACACCTTC. This translates into CASSSNYGYTF.

This chain joins TRBV19 and TRBJ2-7; the match to TRBD1 covers 10 bases. Looked up from germline, CDR1 is LNHDA and CDR2 is SQIVND (reference sequence). V lost 5 bases, J lost 0 bases, and 4 bases stayed unmatched. The CDR3 sequence is 15 residues long. CDR3 region: CASSVWDRGSYEQYF. CDR3 in DNA: TGTGCCAGTAGTGTTTGGGACAGGGGCTCCTACGAGCAGTACTTC.

The chain joins TRBV4-2 to TRBJ2-3, with 8 bases fitting TRBD2. This CDR3 is built from 14 residues. Germline trimming cut 8 bases from V and 5 bases from J; bases unmatched to any gene: 9. The germline V gene has CDR1 LGHNA and CDR2 YNFKEQ. CDR3: CASDPGTSIDTQYF. CDR3 nucleotide sequence: TGTGCCAGCGACCCCGGGACTAGTATAGATACGCAGTATTTT.

This chain uses TRBV6-2 or TRBV6-3 with TRBJ1-2; 12 bases line up with TRBD1. The germline V gene encodes CDR1 MNHEY and CDR2 SVGEGT. After removal of 4 bases from V and 0 bases from J, the junction contained 6 bases not matched to a gene. CDR3 size: 17 residues. Here the CDR3 reads CASSSSGQGASNYGYTF. The DNA for the CDR3 is TGTGCCAGCAGTTCCTCGGGACAGGGGGCCTCTAACTATGGCTACACCTTC.

This chain joins TRBV3-1 (or the pseudogene TRBV3-2) and TRBJ1-2; TRBD1 aligns across 8 bases. The CDR3 has 14 amino acids. V dropped 5 bases and J dropped 4; count of bases not matched to a gene: 6. CDR1 and CDR2 from the germline V gene are LGHDT and YNNKEL (reference sequence). The CDR3 sequence is CASSSGTGGYGYTF. The CDR3 DNA reads as TGTGCCAGCAGCTCCGGGACAGGAGGCTATGGCTACACCTTC.

The chain has TRBV6-5 and TRBJ1-2, with 8 bases aligning to TRBD1. Germline V gene data show CDR1 as MNHEY and CDR2 as SVGAGI. The CDR3 consists of 14 residues. V gave up 6 bases and J gave up 4 bases; unmatched junction bases: 7. CDR3 nucleotide sequence: TGTGCCAGCAGGGCAGGGGGCGACGGCTATGGCTACACCTTC. It translates to CASRAGGDGYGYTF.

This clone has only one observation. The chain is built from TRBV12-3 or TRBV12-4 and TRBJ1-1; perhaps TRBD1 as D (6 bases). V was trimmed by 5 bases and J by 8 bases, leaving 12 bases between them. CDR3 size: 12 residues. The CDR3 coding sequence is TGTGCCAGCAGTCAAGCAGGGGTAGAAGCTTTCTTT. It translates to CASSQAGVEAFF.

This chain connects TRBV6-6 to TRBJ1-3; the D is unclear. The CDR3 runs to 15 residues. Germline V CDR1 and CDR2: MNHNY, SVGAGI (reference sequence). Trimming took 0 bases from V and 0 from J, leaving 6 bases between them. The CDR3 region has the DNA TGTGCCAGCAGTTACTCGGGCACCTCTGGAAACACCATATATTTT. Protein: CASSYSGTSGNTIYF.